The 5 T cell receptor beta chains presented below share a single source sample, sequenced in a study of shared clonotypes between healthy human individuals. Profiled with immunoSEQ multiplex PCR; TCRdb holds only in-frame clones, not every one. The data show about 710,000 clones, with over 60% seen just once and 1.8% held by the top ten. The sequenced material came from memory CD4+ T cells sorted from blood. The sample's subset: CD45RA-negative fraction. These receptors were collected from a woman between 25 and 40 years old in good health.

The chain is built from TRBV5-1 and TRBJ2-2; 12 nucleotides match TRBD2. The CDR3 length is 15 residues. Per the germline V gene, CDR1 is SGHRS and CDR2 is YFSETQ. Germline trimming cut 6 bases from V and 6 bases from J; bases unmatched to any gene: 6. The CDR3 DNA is TGCGCCAGCAACAGACTAGCGGGAGTCTCCGGGGAGCTGTTTTTT. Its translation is CASNRLAGVSGELFF.

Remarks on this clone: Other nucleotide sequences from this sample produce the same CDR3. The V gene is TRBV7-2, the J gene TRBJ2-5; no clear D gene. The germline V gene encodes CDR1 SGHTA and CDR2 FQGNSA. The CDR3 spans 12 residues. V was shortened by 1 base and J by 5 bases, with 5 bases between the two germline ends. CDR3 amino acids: CASSLDRETQYF. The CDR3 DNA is TGTGCCAGCAGCTTAGATCGGGAGACCCAGTACTTC. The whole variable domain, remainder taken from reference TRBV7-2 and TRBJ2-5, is GAGVSQSPSNKVTEKGKDVELRCDPISGHTALYWYRQSLGQGLEFLIYFQGNSAPDKSGLPSDRFSAERTGGSVSTLTIQRTQQEDSAVYLCASSLDRETQYFGPGTRLLVL.

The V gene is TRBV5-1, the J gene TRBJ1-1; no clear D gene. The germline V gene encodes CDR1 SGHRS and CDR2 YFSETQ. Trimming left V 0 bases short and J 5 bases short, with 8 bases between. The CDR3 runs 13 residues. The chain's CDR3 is CASSLGLETEAFF. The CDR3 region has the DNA TGCGCCAGCAGCTTGGGGCTGGAGACTGAAGCTTTCTTT.

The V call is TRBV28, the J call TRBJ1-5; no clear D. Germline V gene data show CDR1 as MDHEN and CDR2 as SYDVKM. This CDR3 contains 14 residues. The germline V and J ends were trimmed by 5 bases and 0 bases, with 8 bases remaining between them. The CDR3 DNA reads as TGTGCCAGCAGTAAACCCACTAGCAATCAGCCCCAGCATTTT. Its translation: CASSKPTSNQPQHF.

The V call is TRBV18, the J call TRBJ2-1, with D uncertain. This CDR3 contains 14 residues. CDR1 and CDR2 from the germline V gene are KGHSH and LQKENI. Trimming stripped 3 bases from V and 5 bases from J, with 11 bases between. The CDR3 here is CASSPVVLDNEQFF. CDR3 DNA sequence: TGTGCCAGCTCACCTGTAGTCCTCGACAATGAGCAGTTCTTC.